The 14 T cell receptor beta chains reported below all come from one sample, sequenced in a study of T cell changes during pregnancy in multiple sclerosis. The data were produced by immunoSEQ multiplex PCR, yet TCRdb's version contains in-frame clones alone and is incomplete. The top ten hold roughly 0.99% of the sample, which has roughly 48,000 clones, roughly 92% seen once. The material was CD4+ T cells from peripheral blood mononuclear cells, obtained in the second trimester of pregnancy. Receptor source: a female donor in good health, enrolled as a control in a pregnancy study.

The chain links TRBV2 to TRBJ1-5; TRBD1 is a possible D gene (5 bases). Looked up from germline, CDR1 is SNHLY and CDR2 is FYNNEI. With 4 bases removed from V and 0 bases from J, the gap between germline ends came to 10 bases. This CDR3 region has 15 residues. The CDR3 DNA sequence: TGTGCCAGCAGTGTTGGGGGGATTAGCAATCAGCCCCAGCATTTT. It yields the protein CASSVGGISNQPQHF.

The V gene is TRBV18, the J gene TRBJ2-7, with 9 bases matching TRBD2. Germline trimming cut 3 bases from V and 5 bases from J; bases unmatched to any gene: 8. This CDR3 is built from 15 residues. CDR1 is KGHSH, CDR2 LQKENI, per germline. CDR3 region: CASSPGTSKTHEQYF. In nucleotides, the CDR3 is TGTGCCAGCTCACCGGGGACTAGCAAAACGCACGAGCAGTACTTC.

This chain uses TRBV4-3 with TRBJ2-1, with a tentative D call TRBD2 (6 bases). V was pared by 0 bases and J by 4 bases, with 10 bases between. The CDR3 runs to 15 residues. From germline, CDR1 is LGHNA and CDR2 YSLEER. The CDR3 is CASSQDRAGYNEQFF. The CDR3 nucleotides are TGCGCCAGCAGCCAAGATCGGGCGGGGTACAATGAGCAGTTCTTC.

This clone was picked up a small number of times. The rearrangement joins TRBV15 to TRBJ1-3; tentative D call: TRBD1 (6 bases). This CDR3 has 15 amino acids. The V gene's germline CDR1 is LNHNV and CDR2 YYDKDF (reference sequence). With 11 bases removed from V and 2 bases from J, the gap between germline ends came to 19 bases. Here the CDR3 reads CAVGNGQLAGNTIYF. The CDR3 DNA follows: TGTGCCGTCGGAAACGGACAGTTAGCTGGAAACACCATATATTTT.

The chain recombines TRBV18 with TRBJ2-3, with D maybe TRBD2 (6 bases). The CDR3 spans 17 residues. The germline V gene has CDR1 KGHSH and CDR2 LQKENI. With 6 bases removed from V and 7 bases from J, the gap between germline ends came to 26 bases. The CDR3 DNA reads TGTGCCAGCTCCACGGATGAGCGGGCGACCGCCGGGCATACGCAGTATTTT. Encoded protein: CASSTDERATAGHTQYF.

The rearrangement uses TRBV19 and TRBJ2-1, with 7 positions matching TRBD2. Trimming at V came to 5 bases and at J to 6 bases, leaving 4 bases not matched to a gene. Germline V gene sequence: CDR1 LNHDA, CDR2 SQIVND (reference sequence). The CDR3 has 13 residues. The CDR3 loop reads CASSSQRGNEQFF. CDR3 nucleotides: TGTGCCAGTAGTTCTCAGCGGGGCAATGAGCAGTTCTTC.

The rearrangement uses TRBV28 and TRBJ1-6, with 7 nucleotides matching TRBD1. Germline V lookup: CDR1 MDHEN, CDR2 SYDVKM. The CDR3 runs to 14 residues. V lost 5 bases and J lost 9; bases outside the gene matches: 7. The CDR3 nucleotides are TGTGCCAGCAGTAGACAGGGCCGGGGTTCACCCCTCCACTTT. Translation gives CASSRQGRGSPLHF.

The chain has TRBV9 and TRBJ2-7; TRBD2 might be the D (5 bases). CDR1 is SGDLS, CDR2 YYNGEE, per germline. The CDR3 extends over 13 amino acids. V was shortened by 0 bases and J by 7 bases, with 11 bases between the two germline ends. The CDR3 is CASSVGGSGEQYF. The CDR3 region has the DNA TGTGCCAGCAGCGTAGGAGGATCGGGAGAGCAGTACTTC.

This clone has only a few counts. The CDR3: CAWSYRVGQPQHF. CDR3 nucleotides: TGTGCCTGGAGTTACAGGGTTGGCCAGCCCCAGCATTTT. This sequence joins TRBV30 and TRBJ1-5, with a possible D match to TRBD1 (6 bases). The CDR3 runs to 13 residues. Germline V gene lookup returns CDR1 GTSNPN and CDR2 SVGIG (reference sequence). The germline V and J ends were trimmed by 2 bases and 7 bases, with 12 bases remaining between them.

The genes are TRBV29-1 and TRBJ1-1; perhaps TRBD1 as D (6 bases). Trimming removed 7 bases at V and 2 bases at J, with 11 bases between. The CDR3 runs 12 residues. CDR1 is SQVTM, CDR2 ANQGSEA, per germline. CDR3 region: CSAGTPNTEAFF. In DNA, the CDR3 is TGCAGCGCTGGGACACCCAACACTGAAGCTTTCTTT.

J is TRBJ2-7 and V is TRBV7-6, with 7 bases identical to TRBD1. This CDR3 is built from 14 residues. Germline values: CDR1 SGHVS, CDR2 FNYEAQ. V was pared by 5 bases and J by 7 bases, with 11 bases of the junction left unmatched. The chain's CDR3 is CASSIPGTEEEQYF. The CDR3 region has the DNA TGTGCCAGCAGCATACCCGGGACAGAGGAAGAGCAGTACTTC.

The V gene is TRBV5-8, the J gene TRBJ1-5; D is perhaps TRBD1 (6 bases). Trimming removed 2 bases at V and 1 base at J, with 10 bases between. The CDR3 is 15 amino acids. CDR1 and CDR2 from the germline V gene are SGHTS and YDEGEE. CDR3: CASSLGGASNQPQHF. In DNA, the CDR3 is TGTGCCAGCAGCTTAGGGGGGGCGAGCAATCAGCCCCAGCATTTT.

The chain couples TRBV5-4 to TRBJ2-1; 15 bases map to TRBD2. The junction had 4 bases not matched to a gene; V was cut back by 4 bases and J by 2 bases. Germline V gene data show CDR1 as SGHNT and CDR2 as YYREEE (reference sequence). The CDR3 sequence is 17 residues long. DNA of the CDR3: TGTGCCAGCAGCCGGACTAGCGGGGGGGCCACCTACAATGAGCAGTTCTTC. Amino acids: CASSRTSGGATYNEQFF. Complete variable domain (other parts from reference TRBV5-4 and TRBJ2-1): ETGVTQSPTHLIKTRGQQVTLRCSSQSGHNTVSWYQQALGQGPQFIFQYYREEENGRGNFPPRFSGLQFPNYSSELNVNALELDDSALYLCASSRTSGGATYNEQFFGPGTRLTVL.

This clone was observed a single time. The V call is TRBV23-1, the J call TRBJ2-7; TRBD1 might be the D (6 bases). TRBV23-1 is sorted into the ORF group, with uncertain function. Trimming removed 0 bases at V and 5 bases at J, with 26 bases between. The CDR3 totals 19 residues. CDR3: CASSQSWPGPYREGHEQYF. For the CDR3, the DNA is TGCGCCAGCAGTCAATCCTGGCCCGGACCGTACAGGGAAGGACACGAGCAGTACTTC.